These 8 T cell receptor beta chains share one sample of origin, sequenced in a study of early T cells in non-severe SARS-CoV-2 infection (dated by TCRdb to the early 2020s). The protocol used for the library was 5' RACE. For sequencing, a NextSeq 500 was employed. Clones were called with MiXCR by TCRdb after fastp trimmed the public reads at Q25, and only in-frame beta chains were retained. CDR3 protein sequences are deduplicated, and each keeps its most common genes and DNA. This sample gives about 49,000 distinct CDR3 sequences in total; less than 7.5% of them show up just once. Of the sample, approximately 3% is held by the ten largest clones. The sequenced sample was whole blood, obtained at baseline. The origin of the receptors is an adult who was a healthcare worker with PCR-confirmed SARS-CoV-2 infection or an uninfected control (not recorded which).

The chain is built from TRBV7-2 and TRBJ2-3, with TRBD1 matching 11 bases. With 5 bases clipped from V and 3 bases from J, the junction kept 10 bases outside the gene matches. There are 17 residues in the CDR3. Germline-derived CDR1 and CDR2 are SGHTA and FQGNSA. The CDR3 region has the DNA TGTGCCAGCAGCATGCCTCGGACAGGGGGCTGGACAGATACGCAGTATTTT. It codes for CASSMPRTGGWTDTQYF.

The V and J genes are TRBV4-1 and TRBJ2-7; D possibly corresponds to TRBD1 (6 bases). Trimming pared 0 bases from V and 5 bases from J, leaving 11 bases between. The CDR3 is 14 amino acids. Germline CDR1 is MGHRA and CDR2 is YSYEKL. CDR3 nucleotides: TGCGCCAGCAGCCAAGAGCCCAGGGGCCACGAGCAGTACTTC. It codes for CASSQEPRGHEQYF.

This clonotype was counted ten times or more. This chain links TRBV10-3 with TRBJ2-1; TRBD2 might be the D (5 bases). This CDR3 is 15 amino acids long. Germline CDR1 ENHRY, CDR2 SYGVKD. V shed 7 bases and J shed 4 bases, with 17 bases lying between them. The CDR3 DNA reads TGTGCCATCAAGAGCCCCAGCGGAGGATACAATGAGCAGTTCTTC. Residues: CAIKSPSGGYNEQFF.

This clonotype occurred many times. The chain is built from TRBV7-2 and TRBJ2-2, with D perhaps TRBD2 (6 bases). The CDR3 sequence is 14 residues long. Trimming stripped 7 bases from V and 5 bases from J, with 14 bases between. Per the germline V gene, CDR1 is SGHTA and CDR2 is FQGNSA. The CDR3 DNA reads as TGTGCCAGCACCCGAAGGCGGGGAACCGGGGAGCTGTTTTTT. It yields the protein CASTRRRGTGELFF.

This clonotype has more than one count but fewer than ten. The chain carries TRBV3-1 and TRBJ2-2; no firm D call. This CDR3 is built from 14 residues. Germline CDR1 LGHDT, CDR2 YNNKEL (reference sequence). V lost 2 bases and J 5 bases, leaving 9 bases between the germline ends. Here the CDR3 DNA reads TGTGCCAGCAGCCAACCTACTGGGACCGGGGAGCTGTTTTTT. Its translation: CASSQPTGTGELFF. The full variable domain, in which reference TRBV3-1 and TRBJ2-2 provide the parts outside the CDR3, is DTAVSQTPKYLVTQMGNDKSIKCEQNLGHDTMYWYKQDSKKFLKIMFSYNNKELIINETVPNRFSPKSPDKAHLNLHINSLELGDSAVYFCASSQPTGTGELFFGEGSRLTVL.

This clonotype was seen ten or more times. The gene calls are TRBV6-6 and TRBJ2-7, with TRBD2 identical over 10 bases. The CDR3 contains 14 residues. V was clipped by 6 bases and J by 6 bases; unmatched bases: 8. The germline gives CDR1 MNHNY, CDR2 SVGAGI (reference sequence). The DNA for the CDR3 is TGTGCCAGCAGCATTACTAGCGGGGCTAGCGAGCAGTACTTC. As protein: CASSITSGASEQYF.

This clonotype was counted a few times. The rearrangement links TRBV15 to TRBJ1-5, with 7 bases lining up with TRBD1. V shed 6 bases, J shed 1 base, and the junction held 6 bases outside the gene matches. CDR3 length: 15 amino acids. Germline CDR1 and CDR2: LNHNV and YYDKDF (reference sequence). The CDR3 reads CATRPGGASNQPQHF. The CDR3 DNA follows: TGTGCCACCAGACCAGGGGGAGCGAGCAATCAGCCCCAGCATTTT.

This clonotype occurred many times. CDR3 in amino acids: CATSDGTVGRQETQYF. The CDR3 DNA reads TGTGCCACCAGTGATGGGACAGTGGGTCGGCAAGAGACCCAGTACTTC. The chain has TRBV24-1 and TRBJ2-5, with 7 nucleotides matching TRBD1. This CDR3 is built from 16 residues. Unmatched junction bases numbered 8, after V lost 3 bases and J lost 2 bases. The V gene's germline CDR1 is KGHDR and CDR2 SFDVKD.